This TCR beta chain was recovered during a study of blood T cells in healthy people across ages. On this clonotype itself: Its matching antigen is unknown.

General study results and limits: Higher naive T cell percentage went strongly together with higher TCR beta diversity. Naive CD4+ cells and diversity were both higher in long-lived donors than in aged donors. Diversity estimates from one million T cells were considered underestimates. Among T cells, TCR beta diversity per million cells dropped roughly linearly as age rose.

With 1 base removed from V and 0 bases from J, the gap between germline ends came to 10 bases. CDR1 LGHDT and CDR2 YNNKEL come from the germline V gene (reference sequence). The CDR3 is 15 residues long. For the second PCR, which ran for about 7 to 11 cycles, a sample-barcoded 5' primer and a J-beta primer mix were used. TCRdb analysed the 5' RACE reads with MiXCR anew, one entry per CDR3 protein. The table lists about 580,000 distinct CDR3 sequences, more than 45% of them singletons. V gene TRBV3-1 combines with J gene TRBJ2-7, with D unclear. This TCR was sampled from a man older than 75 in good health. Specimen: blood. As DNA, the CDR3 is TGTGCCAGCAGCCAAGTAACCAGAAGCTCCTACGAGCAGTACTTC. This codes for CASSQVTRSSYEQYF.